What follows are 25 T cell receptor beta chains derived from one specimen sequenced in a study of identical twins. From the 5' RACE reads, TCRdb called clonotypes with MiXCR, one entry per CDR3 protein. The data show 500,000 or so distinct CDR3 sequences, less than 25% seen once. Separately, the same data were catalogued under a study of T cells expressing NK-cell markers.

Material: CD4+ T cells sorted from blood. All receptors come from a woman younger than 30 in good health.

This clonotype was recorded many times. The CDR3 is CASSVSTDTQYF. CDR3 bases: TGTGCCAGCAGCGTTAGCACAGATACGCAGTATTTT. The chain carries TRBV9 and TRBJ2-3, with D unresolved. V was cut by 2 bases and J by 0 bases, with 1 base left in between. The length of the CDR3 is 12 residues. The germline V gene has CDR1 SGDLS and CDR2 YYNGEE.

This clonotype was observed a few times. The CDR3 coding sequence is TGTGCCAGTGCCTCAGGGTCTGGCACAGATACGCAGTATTTT. It codes for CASASGSGTDTQYF. The V gene is TRBV27, the J gene TRBJ2-3, with TRBD1 as a possible D gene (5 bases). This CDR3 region has 14 residues. CDR1 is MNHEY, CDR2 SMNVEV, per germline (reference sequence). Trimming shortened V by 9 bases and J by 1 base, and 14 bases separated the two germline ends.

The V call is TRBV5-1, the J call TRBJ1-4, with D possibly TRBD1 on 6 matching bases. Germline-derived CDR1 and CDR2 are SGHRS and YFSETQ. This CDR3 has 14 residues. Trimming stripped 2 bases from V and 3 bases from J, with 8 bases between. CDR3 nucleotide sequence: TGCGCCAGCAGCTTTGGACAGCCTAATGAAAAACTGTTTTTT. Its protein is CASSFGQPNEKLFF.

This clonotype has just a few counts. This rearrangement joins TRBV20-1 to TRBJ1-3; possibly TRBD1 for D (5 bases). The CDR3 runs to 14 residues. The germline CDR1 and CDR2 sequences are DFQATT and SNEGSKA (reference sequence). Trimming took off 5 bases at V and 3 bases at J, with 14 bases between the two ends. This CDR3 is CSARDGRGGNTIYF. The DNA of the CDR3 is TGCAGTGCTCGGGACGGACGGGGTGGAAACACCATATATTTT.

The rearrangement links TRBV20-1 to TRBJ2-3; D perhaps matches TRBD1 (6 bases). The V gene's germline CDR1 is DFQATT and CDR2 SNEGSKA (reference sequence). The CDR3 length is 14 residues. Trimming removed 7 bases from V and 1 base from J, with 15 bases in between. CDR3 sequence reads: CSVPGGGGTDTQYF. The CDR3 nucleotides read TGCAGTGTACCTGGGGGCGGAGGCACAGATACGCAGTATTTT.

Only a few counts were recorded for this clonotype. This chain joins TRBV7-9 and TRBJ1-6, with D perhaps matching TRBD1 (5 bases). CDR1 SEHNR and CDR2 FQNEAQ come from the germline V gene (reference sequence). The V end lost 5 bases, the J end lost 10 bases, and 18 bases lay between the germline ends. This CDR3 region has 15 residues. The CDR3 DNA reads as TGTGCCAGCAGCCGCTCCGGGGGACGCGGATCACCCCTCCACTTT. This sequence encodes CASSRSGGRGSPLHF.

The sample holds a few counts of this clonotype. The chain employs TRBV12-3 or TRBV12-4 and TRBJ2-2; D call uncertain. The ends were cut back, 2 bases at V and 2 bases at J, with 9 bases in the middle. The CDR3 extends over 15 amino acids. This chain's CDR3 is CASSLYQVNTGELFF. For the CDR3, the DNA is TGTGCCAGCAGTTTATACCAGGTTAACACCGGGGAGCTGTTTTTT.

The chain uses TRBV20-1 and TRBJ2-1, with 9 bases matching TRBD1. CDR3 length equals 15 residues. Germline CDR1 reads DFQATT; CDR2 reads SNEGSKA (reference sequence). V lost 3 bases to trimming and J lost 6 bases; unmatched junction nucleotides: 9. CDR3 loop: CSASSGTGWPNEQFF. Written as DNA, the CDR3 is TGCAGTGCTAGTTCCGGGACAGGGTGGCCCAATGAGCAGTTCTTC.

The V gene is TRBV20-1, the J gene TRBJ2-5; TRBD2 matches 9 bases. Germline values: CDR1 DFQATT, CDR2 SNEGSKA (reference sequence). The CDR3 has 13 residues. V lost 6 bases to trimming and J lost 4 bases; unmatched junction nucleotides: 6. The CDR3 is CSATTSGSETQYF. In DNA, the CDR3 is TGCAGTGCCACCACTAGCGGGTCAGAGACCCAGTACTTC.

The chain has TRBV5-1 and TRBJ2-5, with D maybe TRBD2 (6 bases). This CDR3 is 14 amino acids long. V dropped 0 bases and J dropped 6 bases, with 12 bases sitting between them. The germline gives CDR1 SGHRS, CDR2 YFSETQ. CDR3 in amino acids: CASSLEGTLKTQYF. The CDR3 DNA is TGCGCCAGCAGCTTGGAGGGGACTCTGAAGACCCAGTACTTC.

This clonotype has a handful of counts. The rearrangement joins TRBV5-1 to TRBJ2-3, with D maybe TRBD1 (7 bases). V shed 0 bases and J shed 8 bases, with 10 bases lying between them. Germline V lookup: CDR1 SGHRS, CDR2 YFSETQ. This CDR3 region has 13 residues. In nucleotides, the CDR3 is TGCGCCAGCAGCTTGGTCCAGGGGGGTACGCAGTATTTT. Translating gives CASSLVQGGTQYF.

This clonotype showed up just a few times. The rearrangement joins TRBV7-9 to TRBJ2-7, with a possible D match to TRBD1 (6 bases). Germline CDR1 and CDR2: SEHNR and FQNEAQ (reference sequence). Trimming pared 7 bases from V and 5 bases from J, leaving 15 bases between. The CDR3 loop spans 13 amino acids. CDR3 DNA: TGTGCCAGCATCCAAGCCGGACAGAACGAGCAGTACTTC. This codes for CASIQAGQNEQYF. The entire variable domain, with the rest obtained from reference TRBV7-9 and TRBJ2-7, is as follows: DTGVSQNPRHKITKRGQNVTFRCDPISEHNRLYWYRQTLGQGPEFLTYFQNEAQLEKSRLLSDRFSAERPKGSFSTLEIQRTEQGDSAMYLCASIQAGQNEQYFGPGTRLTVT.

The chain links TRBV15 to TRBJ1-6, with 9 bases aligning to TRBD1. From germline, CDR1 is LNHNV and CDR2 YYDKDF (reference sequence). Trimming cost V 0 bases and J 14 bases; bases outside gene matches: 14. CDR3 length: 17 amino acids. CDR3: CATSRDRLSAGQGSLHF. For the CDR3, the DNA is TGTGCCACCAGCAGAGATCGATTAAGTGCGGGACAGGGCTCCCTCCACTTT.

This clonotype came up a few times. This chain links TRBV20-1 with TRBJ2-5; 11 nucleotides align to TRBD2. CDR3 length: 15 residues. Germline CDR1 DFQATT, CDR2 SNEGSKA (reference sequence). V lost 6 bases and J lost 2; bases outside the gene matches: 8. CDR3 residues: CSATRTSGSQETQYF. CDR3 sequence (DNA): TGCAGTGCAACCAGGACTAGCGGGTCACAAGAGACCCAGTACTTC.

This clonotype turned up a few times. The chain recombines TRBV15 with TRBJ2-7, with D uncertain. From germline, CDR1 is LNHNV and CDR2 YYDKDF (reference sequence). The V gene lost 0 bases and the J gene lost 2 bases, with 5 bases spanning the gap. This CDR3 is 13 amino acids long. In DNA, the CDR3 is TGTGCCACCAGCAGAGACCCCGCCTACGAGCAGTACTTC. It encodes CATSRDPAYEQYF. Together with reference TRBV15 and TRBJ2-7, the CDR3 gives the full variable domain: DAMVIQNPRYQVTQFGKPVTLSCSQTLNHNVMYWYQQKSSQAPKLLFHYYDKDFNNEADTPDNFQSRRPNTSFCFLDIRSPGLGDTAMYLCATSRDPAYEQYFGPGTRLTVT.

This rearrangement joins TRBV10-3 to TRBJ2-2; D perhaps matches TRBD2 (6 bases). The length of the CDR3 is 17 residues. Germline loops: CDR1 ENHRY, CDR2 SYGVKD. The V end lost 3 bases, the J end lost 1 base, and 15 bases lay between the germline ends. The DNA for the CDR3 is TGTGCCATCAGTGACCGCTGGGACTCGAGGAACACCGGGGAGCTGTTTTTT. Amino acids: CAISDRWDSRNTGELFF.

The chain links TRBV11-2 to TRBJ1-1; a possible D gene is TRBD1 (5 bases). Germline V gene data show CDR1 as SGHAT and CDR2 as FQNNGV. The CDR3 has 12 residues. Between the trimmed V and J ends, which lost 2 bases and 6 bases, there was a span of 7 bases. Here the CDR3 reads CASSLPGPEAFF. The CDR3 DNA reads TGTGCCAGCAGCTTACCGGGGCCTGAAGCTTTCTTT.

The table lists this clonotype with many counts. The DNA for the CDR3 is TGCAGCGTCCTACAGGGGGCGTATGAGCAGTTCTTC. Translated, it gives CSVLQGAYEQFF. The chain links TRBV29-1 to TRBJ2-1; 9 bases are a match to TRBD1. V was clipped by 6 bases and J by 8 bases; unmatched bases: 5. The CDR3 is 12 residues long. In germline, CDR1 is SQVTM, CDR2 ANQGSEA.

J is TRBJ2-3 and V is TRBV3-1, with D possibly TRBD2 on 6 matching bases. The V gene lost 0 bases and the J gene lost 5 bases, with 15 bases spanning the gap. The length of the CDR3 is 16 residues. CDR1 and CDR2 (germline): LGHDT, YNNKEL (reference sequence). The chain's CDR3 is CASSQDGLSGRDTQYF. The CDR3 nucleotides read TGTGCCAGCAGCCAAGATGGCCTCTCCGGGAGAGATACGCAGTATTTT.

CDR3 nucleotide sequence: TGTGCCACCAGCAGGGGGTCCGGGGAGCAGTTCTTC. This codes for CATSRGSGEQFF. V gene TRBV15 combines with J gene TRBJ2-1; D gene ambiguous. Germline lookup yields CDR1 LNHNV and CDR2 YYDKDF (reference sequence). Trimming removed 3 bases at V and 10 bases at J, with 10 bases between. The CDR3 length is 12 residues.

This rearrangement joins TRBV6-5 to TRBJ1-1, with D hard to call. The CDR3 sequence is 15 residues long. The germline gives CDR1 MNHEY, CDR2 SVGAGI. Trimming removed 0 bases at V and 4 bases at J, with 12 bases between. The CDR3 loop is CASSYSREGSTEAFF. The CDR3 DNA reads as TGTGCCAGCAGTTACTCCCGGGAGGGATCCACTGAAGCTTTCTTT.

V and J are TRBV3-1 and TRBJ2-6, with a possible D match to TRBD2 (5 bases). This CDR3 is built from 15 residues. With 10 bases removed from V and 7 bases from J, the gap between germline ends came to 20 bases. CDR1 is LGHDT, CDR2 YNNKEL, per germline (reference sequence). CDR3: CATSDSGLIANVLTF. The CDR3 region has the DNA TGTGCCACTTCGGACTCCGGACTTATAGCCAACGTCCTGACTTTC.

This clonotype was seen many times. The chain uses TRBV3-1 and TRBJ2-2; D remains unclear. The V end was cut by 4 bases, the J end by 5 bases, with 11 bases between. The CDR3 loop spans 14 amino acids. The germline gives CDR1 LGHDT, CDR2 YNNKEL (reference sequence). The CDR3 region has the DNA TGTGCCAGCAGCCTCCCAGATCGGACCGGGGAGCTGTTTTTT. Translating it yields CASSLPDRTGELFF.

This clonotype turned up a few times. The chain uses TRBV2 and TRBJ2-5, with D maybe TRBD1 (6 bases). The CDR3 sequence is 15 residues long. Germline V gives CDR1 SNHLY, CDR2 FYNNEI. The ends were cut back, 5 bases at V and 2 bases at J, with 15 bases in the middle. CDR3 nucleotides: TGTGCCAGCAGTCTATTCAGGGGCCCTCAAGAGACCCAGTACTTC. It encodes CASSLFRGPQETQYF.

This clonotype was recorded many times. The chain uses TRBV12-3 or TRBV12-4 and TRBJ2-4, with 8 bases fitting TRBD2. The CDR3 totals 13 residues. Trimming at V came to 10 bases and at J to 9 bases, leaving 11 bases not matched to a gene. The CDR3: CATIGTRSPIQYF. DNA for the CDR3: TGTGCCACCATTGGGACTAGGTCCCCCATTCAGTACTTC.